The entry that follows covers one TCR beta chain sequence. This sample was taken from a study of blood T cell repertoires in COVID-19. Looking at the study overall: From the United States, Italy and Spain came samples of acute and convalescent COVID-19. The cDNA or gDNA used as material had been derived from T cells, B-cell-depleted T cells, or PBMCs.

From germline, CDR1 is MNHEY and CDR2 SVGAGI. V shed 6 bases and J shed 6 bases, with 14 bases lying between them. This CDR3 spans 14 amino acids. Per the authors' pipeline: Estimates of nucleated cell counts were drawn from the amplification of reference gene primers. Profiling relied on immunoSEQ multiplex PCR, and the TCRdb table lists in-frame clones only, not all of them. The V and J calls and clone size were taken over from that table, and D and trimming were inferred from the DNA. The table shows approximately 100,000 clones, with about nine tenths occurring only once. The receptor's source is a man in his sixties or seventies with acute or convalescent COVID-19. J is TRBJ1-4 and V is TRBV6-5, with TRBD1 as a possible D gene (5 bases). Sequencing was carried out using peripheral blood. The CDR3 region is CASRSAGSDEKLFF. CDR3 nucleotides: TGTGCCAGCAGATCCGCAGGGTCGGATGAAAAACTGTTTTTT.